Below are 29 T cell receptor beta chains sequenced from a single sample in a study of identical twins listed by TCRdb under 2016. Library creation used 5' RACE. The reads were generated on an Illumina HiSeq 2000. TCRdb reprocessing: public reads trimmed at Q25 with fastp, clones called with MiXCR, in-frame beta chains kept. Each CDR3 protein appears once, grouped with its most common genes and DNA. This sample gives some 600,000 distinct CDR3 sequences in total; under 8.5% of them show up just once. The top ten clonotypes cover around 1.6% of the sample. The same data also went into a second study, on yellow fever vaccine responses in identical twins.

Sequencing was carried out using PBMCs. The receptors shown here come from a woman in her late teens or twenties in good health.

The chain joins TRBV5-1 to TRBJ1-1, with D unclear. This CDR3 comprises 14 residues. Germline CDR1 reads SGHRS; CDR2 reads YFSETQ. Trimming took 1 base from V and 5 from J, leaving 12 bases between them. The CDR3 spells CASSLSPPGTEAFF. CDR3 in DNA: TGCGCCAGCAGCTTGAGTCCGCCAGGAACTGAAGCTTTCTTT.

This clonotype was picked up many times. The rearrangement links TRBV6-1 to TRBJ2-1; either TRBD1 or TRBD2 may supply D (5 bases each). V was clipped by 7 bases and J by 5 bases, with 15 bases between them. The CDR3 contains 14 residues. CDR1 and CDR2 (germline): MNHNS, SASEGT. Here the CDR3 reads CASTPGRGDNEQFF. The CDR3 DNA sequence: TGTGCCAGCACCCCGGGGCGCGGAGACAATGAGCAGTTCTTC.

V is TRBV10-3 and J is TRBJ2-1; 11 bases fit TRBD1. CDR3 length equals 17 residues. Trimming at V came to 8 bases and at J to 1 base, leaving 10 bases not matched to a gene. Germline CDR1 reads ENHRY; CDR2 reads SYGVKD. CDR3 sequence: CAILGQGASGSYNEQFF. Written as DNA, the CDR3 is TGTGCCATCCTCGGACAGGGGGCGAGTGGATCCTACAATGAGCAGTTCTTC.

This clonotype has only a few counts. J is TRBJ2-7 and V is TRBV28; D is unclear. V was cut by 7 bases and J by 7 bases, with 14 bases left in between. The CDR3 runs to 12 residues. CDR1 is MDHEN, CDR2 SYDVKM, per germline. The CDR3 DNA reads TGTGCCAGCATGAAACCCCCGACAGAGCAGTACTTC. Protein: CASMKPPTEQYF.

This clonotype was seen a few times. The genes are TRBV6-2 or TRBV6-3 and TRBJ2-1; D not certain. V shed 2 bases and J shed 2 bases, with 13 bases lying between them. The length of the CDR3 is 16 residues. Germline CDR1 MNHEY, CDR2 SVGEGT. The CDR3 protein is CASSYGWTTPYNEQFF. The CDR3 DNA is TGTGCCAGCAGTTACGGCTGGACGACCCCCTACAATGAGCAGTTCTTC.

The rearrangement uses TRBV24-1 and TRBJ2-1, with TRBD1 matching 12 bases. Unmatched junction bases numbered 6, after V lost 4 bases and J lost 6 bases. Germline-derived CDR1 and CDR2 are KGHDR and SFDVKD. The CDR3 is made up of 16 amino acids. CDR3 amino acids: CATSDLGTGGFNEQFF. The DNA for the CDR3 is TGTGCCACCAGTGACCTCGGGACAGGGGGCTTCAATGAGCAGTTCTTC.

In its sample, this clonotype was seen a few times. V gene TRBV11-2 combines with J gene TRBJ2-3; 7 nucleotides agree with TRBD2. Germline V gives CDR1 SGHAT, CDR2 FQNNGV. Trimming at V came to 5 bases and at J to 4 bases, leaving 9 bases not matched to a gene. This CDR3 spans 15 amino acids. The CDR3 sequence: CASSQGAGVPDTQYF. As DNA, the CDR3 is TGTGCCAGCAGCCAAGGGGCGGGAGTCCCAGATACGCAGTATTTT.

This sequence joins TRBV20-1 and TRBJ2-2; TRBD2 matches 8 bases. V trimming: 2 bases; J trimming: 7 bases; junction bases outside the gene matches: 0. The germline gives CDR1 DFQATT, CDR2 SNEGSKA (reference sequence). CDR3 length equals 12 residues. CDR3 loop: CSARRGGGELFF. CDR3 coding DNA: TGCAGTGCTAGACGGGGGGGCGGGGAGCTGTTTTTT.

This clonotype was observed at least ten times. The chain joins TRBV27 to TRBJ1-6; D gene unclear. CDR1 and CDR2 (germline): MNHEY, SMNVEV (reference sequence). V gave up 2 bases and J gave up 7 bases, with 6 bases separating them. The CDR3 spans 13 residues. The CDR3 DNA sequence: TGTGCCAGCAGTTTAGACGAAAATTCACCCCTCCACTTT. Residues: CASSLDENSPLHF.

This clonotype was seen many times. J is TRBJ2-7 and V is TRBV10-3; 7 nucleotides line up with TRBD2. The CDR3 extends over 15 amino acids. Germline V gene lookup returns CDR1 ENHRY and CDR2 SYGVKD. J gave up 6 bases and V 6 bases, and 14 bases lay outside the gene matches. The CDR3 DNA reads as TGTGCCATCAGGGGGAATGGCGGGAGTTCTCGCGAGCAGTACTTC. Translation: CAIRGNGGSSREQYF.

The V gene is TRBV6-2 or TRBV6-3, the J gene TRBJ2-1; 11 nucleotides align to TRBD2. The CDR3 is made up of 15 amino acids. V dropped 5 bases and J dropped 7; count of bases not matched to a gene: 7. Germline lookup yields CDR1 MNHEY and CDR2 SVGEGT. For the CDR3, the DNA is TGTGCCAGCAGTCATAGCGGGAGGGCCAAAAATGAGCAGTTCTTC. Translating gives CASSHSGRAKNEQFF.

This clonotype was seen a handful of times. This chain joins TRBV20-1 and TRBJ2-2; 9 bases align to TRBD1. Germline V gene sequence: CDR1 DFQATT, CDR2 SNEGSKA (reference sequence). Unmatched junction bases numbered 2, after V lost 6 bases and J lost 0 bases. The CDR3 sequence is 14 residues long. The DNA of the CDR3 is TGCAGTGCCAGACAGGGGGCGAACACCGGGGAGCTGTTTTTT. The encoded protein is CSARQGANTGELFF.

The CDR3 DNA is TGTGCCAGCAGTTTTCGGGTCGCTGGGGCCAACGTCCTGACTTTC. Its translation is CASSFRVAGANVLTF. The gene calls are TRBV12-3 or TRBV12-4 and TRBJ2-6; D ambiguous. The CDR3 has 15 residues. V was cut by 3 bases and J by 2 bases, with 8 bases left in between.

This sequence joins TRBV2 and TRBJ1-6, with a tentative D call TRBD1 (6 bases). The V end was cut by 0 bases, the J end by 12 bases, with 15 bases between. Germline values: CDR1 SNHLY, CDR2 FYNNEI. The CDR3 runs 15 residues. The CDR3 protein is CASSEAGGVGLPLHF. CDR3 bases: TGTGCCAGCAGTGAAGCAGGGGGTGTGGGATTACCCCTCCACTTT.

This clonotype has at least ten counts. The chain combines TRBV3-1 with TRBJ2-2; D may be TRBD1 or TRBD2 (5 bases each). Between the trimmed V and J ends, which lost 5 bases and 2 bases, there was a span of 12 bases. CDR1 and CDR2 from the germline V gene are LGHDT and YNNKEL (reference sequence). The length of the CDR3 is 15 residues. The chain's CDR3 is CASSFGTGNTGELFF. The CDR3 nucleotides read TGTGCCAGCAGCTTCGGGACCGGTAACACCGGGGAGCTGTTTTTT.

The chain carries TRBV29-1 and TRBJ1-2; D is uncertain. Germline CDR1 reads SQVTM; CDR2 reads ANQGSEA. The CDR3 totals 12 residues. V lost 1 base to trimming and J lost 5 bases, with 8 bases between them. CDR3 sequence reads: CSVEAPGYGYTF. In DNA, the CDR3 is TGCAGCGTTGAAGCCCCCGGGTATGGCTACACCTTC.

In its sample, this clonotype was seen a few times. The chain has TRBV7-7 and TRBJ2-1; TRBD1 might be the D (6 bases). Germline assignment: CDR1 SSHAT and CDR2 FNYEAQ (reference sequence). The CDR3 loop spans 15 amino acids. The ends were cut back, 4 bases at V and 0 bases at J, with 10 bases in the middle. The DNA for the CDR3 is TGTGCCAGCAGCTCGGACAGTCTCTCCTACAATGAGCAGTTCTTC. It yields the protein CASSSDSLSYNEQFF.

This clonotype was counted ten times or more. The V call is TRBV7-8, the J call TRBJ2-1; D remains unclear. This CDR3 region has 16 residues. Germline CDR1 and CDR2: SGHVS and FQNEAQ. Trimming left V 1 base short and J 5 bases short, with 15 bases between. The CDR3 loop reads CASSLVSNTLNNEQFF. The CDR3 DNA follows: TGTGCCAGCAGCTTAGTTTCCAATACACTAAACAATGAGCAGTTCTTC.

V gene TRBV20-1 combines with J gene TRBJ1-5; 9 bases align to TRBD1. The CDR3 consists of 15 residues. Germline V gene data show CDR1 as DFQATT and CDR2 as SNEGSKA (reference sequence). Germline trimming cut 0 bases from V and 7 bases from J; bases unmatched to any gene: 7. In nucleotides, the CDR3 is TGCAGTGCTAGAGAGACCGGGACAGGGTGGCAGCCCCAGCATTTT. Amino acid sequence: CSARETGTGWQPQHF.

In this sample, this clonotype turned up a few times. The J gene is TRBJ2-7, the V gene TRBV18; D is perhaps TRBD1 (6 bases). This CDR3 is built from 14 residues. The germline CDR1 and CDR2 sequences are KGHSH and LQKENI. V lost 6 bases to trimming and J lost 1 base, with 13 bases between them. The CDR3 DNA follows: TGTGCCAGCTCCGGGACAACTAGTTCCTACGAGCAGTACGTC. It is translated as CASSGTTSSYEQYV.

This clonotype appeared a few times. The rearrangement uses TRBV5-1 and TRBJ2-1; D is possibly TRBD1 (5 bases). Germline-derived CDR1 and CDR2 are SGHRS and YFSETQ. The V end was cut by 2 bases, the J end by 7 bases, with 22 bases between. CDR3 size: 17 residues. The CDR3 DNA sequence: TGCGCCAGCAGCTTATTTGGTCGGCAGGGTGATGGGAATGAGCAGTTCTTC. Amino acid sequence: CASSLFGRQGDGNEQFF.

J is TRBJ2-1 and V is TRBV20-1, with a weak D call TRBD2 (5 bases). CDR3 length: 14 amino acids. Germline CDR1 is DFQATT and CDR2 is SNEGSKA (reference sequence). Trimming took 1 base from V and 3 from J, leaving 10 bases between them. CDR3 amino acids: CSARALAGYNEQFF. For the CDR3, the DNA is TGCAGTGCTAGAGCACTCGCGGGCTACAATGAGCAGTTCTTC.

The V and J genes are TRBV5-1 and TRBJ2-3, with 11 bases matching TRBD2. Germline assignment: CDR1 SGHRS and CDR2 YFSETQ. This CDR3 is built from 16 residues. V gave up 4 bases and J gave up 2 bases; unmatched junction bases: 6. In nucleotides, the CDR3 is TGCGCCAGCAGCAACGGGGGACTAGCGGTCACAGATACGCAGTATTTT. Protein: CASSNGGLAVTDTQYF.

The J gene is TRBJ2-1, the V gene TRBV3-1; D is possibly TRBD1 (5 bases). The CDR3 runs 17 residues. Germline assignment: CDR1 LGHDT and CDR2 YNNKEL (reference sequence). V was shortened by 11 bases and J by 0 bases, with 23 bases between the two germline ends. The CDR3 region is CACSQESPGYSYNEQFF. CDR3 in DNA: TGTGCCTGCTCCCAAGAGTCCCCAGGGTACTCCTACAATGAGCAGTTCTTC.

This clonotype was seen repeatedly, ten times or more. J is TRBJ2-7 and V is TRBV5-1; 7 nucleotides agree with TRBD1. The trim removed 2 bases at V and 0 bases at J, leaving 17 bases unmatched. The CDR3 totals 19 residues. The V gene's germline CDR1 is SGHRS and CDR2 YFSETQ. The CDR3 spells CASSFKPTGDGQLSYEQYV. The CDR3, as DNA: TGCGCCAGCAGCTTCAAACCCACAGGGGATGGACAGCTCTCCTACGAGCAGTACGTC.

The table lists this clonotype with many counts. This rearrangement joins TRBV9 to TRBJ2-1; 8 nucleotides align to TRBD2. V lost 6 bases and J lost 7; bases outside the gene matches: 9. Germline values: CDR1 SGDLS, CDR2 YYNGEE. The CDR3 runs to 14 residues. CDR3 protein: CASTPLAGGNEQFF. The CDR3 DNA reads TGTGCCAGCACCCCGCTAGCGGGCGGAAATGAGCAGTTCTTC.

In its sample, this clonotype was seen a few times. DNA of the CDR3: TGTGCCAGCAGCTTAAAGGGACAATCGTTGGGGGGGGCAAAGGACCTTAAACACAATGAGCAGTTCTTC. This gives the protein CASSLKGQSLGGAKDLKHNEQFF. The chain couples TRBV7-3 to TRBJ2-1; tentative D call: TRBD2 (7 bases). The CDR3 sequence is 23 residues long. CDR1 is SGHTA, CDR2 FQGTGA, per germline. V dropped 1 base and J dropped 5 bases, with 36 bases sitting between them.

This clonotype was seen ten or more times. The chain links TRBV20-1 to TRBJ2-2; D is unclear. This CDR3 spans 14 amino acids. In germline, CDR1 is DFQATT, CDR2 SNEGSKA (reference sequence). V gave up 2 bases and J gave up 4 bases, with 11 bases separating them. The CDR3 protein is CSARRKASTGELFF. DNA of the CDR3: TGCAGTGCTAGACGGAAGGCTTCCACCGGGGAGCTGTTTTTT.

This clonotype was detected a few times. The chain joins TRBV9 to TRBJ1-3; 7 bases match TRBD1. The germline V gene encodes CDR1 SGDLS and CDR2 YYNGEE. The CDR3 is made up of 17 amino acids. V was pared by 3 bases and J by 2 bases, with 11 bases of the junction left unmatched. CDR3 loop: CASSGGGGTVAGNTIYF. The CDR3 DNA follows: TGTGCCAGCAGCGGCGGCGGTGGGACAGTAGCTGGAAACACCATATATTTT.